The 11 T cell receptor beta chains listed next were all sequenced from one sample in a study of T cells after yellow fever vaccination. TCRdb redid the calling of the 5' RACE reads with MiXCR, one entry per CDR3 protein. This sample carries under 600,000 distinct CDR3 sequences, 20% to 25% of them seen once, and the ten largest clones take less than 20%. The sequenced sample was PBMCs, obtained 21 days after the first yellow fever vaccination. All receptors derive from a man between 18 and 29 years old who received the YFV17D yellow fever vaccine.

The chain uses TRBV29-1 and TRBJ2-5, with D possibly TRBD2 on 6 matching bases. V was pared by 4 bases and J by 5 bases, with 26 bases between. In germline, CDR1 is SQVTM, CDR2 ANQGSEA. The CDR3 is 17 residues long. CDR3 nucleotides: TGCAGCGTTGCCTCATTTTTGGGACGGAGAGGAGGGGAGACCCAGTACTTC. It translates to CSVASFLGRRGGETQYF.

This clonotype was observed a handful of times. One junction end does not reproduce the germline sequence, and a read error may be involved. V is TRBV7-8 and J is TRBJ2-7; 12 bases agree with TRBD1. The length of the CDR3 is 13 residues. Germline-derived CDR1 and CDR2 are SGHVS and FQNEAQ. DNA of the CDR3: TGTGCCAGCAGCTCAGGCCGGGACAGGGGGCCGGTCTTC. Residues: CASSSGRDRGPVF.

This clonotype was picked up a small number of times. The genes are TRBV7-2 and TRBJ1-1; D perhaps matches TRBD1 (6 bases). V dropped 3 bases and J dropped 3 bases, with 11 bases sitting between them. The CDR3 totals 14 residues. Germline CDR1 reads SGHTA; CDR2 reads FQGNSA. The CDR3 sequence is CASSLTGQHTEAFF. The CDR3 nucleotides read TGTGCCAGCAGCTTGACAGGCCAGCACACTGAAGCTTTCTTT.

This clonotype was seen a few times. The genes are TRBV20-1 and TRBJ1-6; TRBD1 agrees at 10 bases. V shed 6 bases, J shed 9 bases, and the junction held 5 bases outside the gene matches. Germline V CDR1 and CDR2: DFQATT, SNEGSKA (reference sequence). This CDR3 has 13 residues. Written as DNA, the CDR3 is TGCAGTGCCAGACAGGGGGCGAGTTCACCCCTCCACTTT. This codes for CSARQGASSPLHF.

The J gene is TRBJ2-7, the V gene TRBV10-3; D perhaps matches TRBD2 (6 bases). Trimming took 8 bases from V and 0 from J, leaving 8 bases between them. Germline lookup yields CDR1 ENHRY and CDR2 SYGVKD. This CDR3 is 12 amino acids long. The CDR3 reads CAIGRSSYEQYV. The CDR3 bases are TGTGCCATCGGGAGGAGCTCCTACGAGCAGTACGTC.

This chain uses TRBV2 with TRBJ1-6, with D possibly matching TRBD1 (6 bases). Germline lookup yields CDR1 SNHLY and CDR2 FYNNEI. Trimming took off 9 bases at V and 0 bases at J, with 18 bases between the two ends. The CDR3 length is 17 residues. CDR3 DNA sequence: TGTGCCAGTGCCGGGGGGGGCCAGAGCTCCTATAATTCACCCCTCCACTTT. It yields the protein CASAGGGQSSYNSPLHF. The whole variable domain, filled in from reference TRBV2 and TRBJ1-6, reads EPEVTQTPSHQVTQMGQEVILRCVPISNHLYFYWYRQILGQKVEFLVSFYNNEISEKSEIFDDQFSVERPDGSNFTLKIRSTKLEDSAMYFCASAGGGQSSYNSPLHFGNGTRLTVT.

This clonotype was seen only a few times. The chain couples TRBV12-3 or TRBV12-4 to TRBJ1-2; a possible D gene is TRBD1 (5 bases). The CDR3 runs to 14 residues. V lost 6 bases, J lost 1 base, and 12 bases lay in between. The CDR3: CASRPGRYNYGYTF. The DNA of the CDR3 is TGTGCCAGCAGACCGGGACGGTATAACTATGGCTACACCTTC.

As for this clonotype: This may come from a read error, since a much larger clone is one base off. The chain carries TRBV28 and TRBJ2-5, with 8 bases aligning to TRBD1. V trimming: 10 bases; J trimming: 5 bases; junction bases outside the gene matches: 0. The CDR3 consists of 10 residues. Germline values: CDR1 MDHEN, CDR2 SYDVKM. The CDR3, as DNA: TGTGCCAACAGGGGGGAGACCCAGTACTTC. Its protein product is CANRGETQYF.

The V and J genes are TRBV7-8 and TRBJ2-7; 8 bases map to TRBD1. This CDR3 comprises 15 residues. V lost 1 base and J lost 6; bases outside the gene matches: 8. CDR1 and CDR2 from the germline V gene are SGHVS and FQNEAQ. DNA of the CDR3: TGTGCCAGCAGCTTAGGCGCGGACAGGGTCTTCGAGCAGTACGTC. It specifies CASSLGADRVFEQYV.

This clonotype was recorded a few times. The chain recombines TRBV20-1 with TRBJ1-5; 7 bases line up with TRBD1. V lost 6 bases and J lost 6; bases outside the gene matches: 5. The CDR3 is made up of 12 amino acids. Germline lookup yields CDR1 DFQATT and CDR2 SNEGSKA (reference sequence). CDR3 amino acids: CSAVTGSQPQHF. The CDR3 nucleotides read TGCAGTGCGGTGACAGGGTCTCAGCCCCAGCATTTT.

The chain couples TRBV4-3 to TRBJ1-1; tentatively, D is TRBD1 (5 bases). The CDR3 covers 16 residues. Germline assignment: CDR1 LGHNA and CDR2 YSLEER. The CDR3 DNA reads TGCTCCTGCAGCTTAGTAACGGGGCGGTCCGAGACTGAAGCTTTCTTT. Translating it yields CSCSLVTGRSETEAFF.